The entry below gives a single TCR beta chain sequence along with its context. Its antigen remains unidentified. TCR beta sequencing was performed on blood CD8+ and CD4+ T cells. The data originate from a study of CD8 T cells in Susac syndrome. Broader study findings: An acknowledgment was made by the study that its TCR sequencing and HLA analysis involved relatively few individuals.

The germline CDR1 and CDR2 sequences are ENHRY and SYGVKD. Trimming took 9 bases from V and 0 from J; bases not matched to a gene: 2. CDR3 length equals 13 residues. When the RNA was reverse transcribed, random hexamers were used with an input of 0.5 to 1 ug. The TCR beta CDR3 was amplified by immunoSEQ multiplex PCR across 54 Vbeta, 13 Jbeta. TCRdb independently ran MiXCR on the immunoSEQ multiplex PCR reads; one entry per CDR3 protein. The sample lists some 300,000 distinct CDR3 sequences, 75% to 90% seen once, with 0.18% in the top ten. The rearrangement joins TRBV10-3 to TRBJ2-1; 7 bases fit TRBD2. The sequence was obtained from a human donor with multiple sclerosis. Material for sequencing was CD8+ T cells from PBMCs. In DNA form, the CDR3 reads TGTGCCATTCTAGCGGACTCCTACAATGAGCAGTTCTTC. It yields the protein CAILADSYNEQFF.